These T cell receptor beta chains were read from a single sample in a study of blood T cells in healthy people across ages. TCRdb itself ran the 5' RACE reads through MiXCR, one entry per CDR3 protein. Of some 790,000 distinct CDR3 sequences detected, around 28% appear once; the ten largest clones hold 17%. The sequenced material came from blood. These receptors came from a woman at least 80 years old in good health. Both conserved end residues are part of each CDR3. The order of the fields is V gene, J gene, clone size, CDR3 protein. A clone size is listed for some rows: how often the clone was seen (once, few, many), or a class if it is expanded.

TRBV6-2/TRBV6-3,TRBJ2-2,few,CASSFRQGRNTGELFF
TRBV11-2,TRBJ2-5,many,CASSQAGGLETQYF
TRBV11-2,TRBJ1-2,many,CASSLGRTLNYGYTF
TRBV7-9,TRBJ1-2,NA,CASGDRLGGGYTF
TRBV5-1,TRBJ2-1,many,CASSLDPTKEQFF
TRBV6-2/TRBV6-3,TRBJ1-5,many,CASSSWHRQETGNQPQHF
TRBV27,TRBJ1-5,NA,CASSDGQGMCQPQHF
TRBV20-1,TRBJ1-5,NA,CGASRPGGGQPQHF
TRBV28,TRBJ2-5,NA,CASNPPKLGSETQYF
TRBV5-1,TRBJ2-5,few,CASSRDRGNSETQYF
TRBV7-6,TRBJ1-4,NA,CASSIGRLGDEKLFF
TRBV20-1,TRBJ1-5,many,CSASRPRGNQPQHF
TRBV2,TRBJ2-3,NA,CASKSGGARTDTQYF
TRBV12-3/TRBV12-4,TRBJ1-6,NA,CASSLAQRNSPPHF
TRBV3-1,TRBJ1-1,few,CASSQSANTEAFF
TRBV6-2/TRBV6-3,TRBJ2-7,NA,CASILGQGYEQYF
TRBV7-2,NA,once,CASSLATGRGETQYF
TRBV11-2,TRBJ2-1,many,CASRSHGGGKNEQFF
TRBV5-1,TRBJ2-3,NA,CASSLTWTSGGDGLSTDTQYF
TRBV20-1,TRBJ1-5,NA,CSARVGQNSNQPQHF
TRBV7-2,TRBJ2-1,many,CASSLQNEQFF
TRBV7-2,TRBJ2-5,medium-sized,CASSLRASGRETQYF
TRBV5-6,TRBJ2-3,many,CASSRDRGSTDTQYF
TRBV28,TRBJ2-1,NA,CATTGTTGVDEQFF
TRBV6-6,TRBJ1-4,once,CASRRPRDGQSGEKLFF
TRBV7-2,TRBJ1-2,NA,CASSLARRTGGIYGYTF
TRBV5-1,TRBJ2-3,NA,CASCLRDSPSWDTQYF
TRBV7-9,TRBJ1-1,NA,CANSTTSIGGDEAFF
TRBV2,TRBJ2-7,NA,CASSLVVGTGGREQYF
TRBV10-3,TRBJ2-5,many,CAISDLGDRQETQYF
TRBV6-2/TRBV6-3,TRBJ1-1,NA,CASSTYTGRDTEAFF
TRBV28,TRBJ2-7,many,CASSYGQRYEQYF
TRBV20-1,TRBJ2-1,NA,CSAPGTSKQFF
TRBV3-1,TRBJ1-2,many,CASSQDQGSGYTF
TRBV10-2,TRBJ2-7,NA,CASSDPGGALSYEQYF
TRBV6-2/TRBV6-3,TRBJ2-1,many,CASSYSGTRDEQFF
TRBV7-9,TRBJ1-2,many,CASSLGQGEAGYGYTF
TRBV12-3/TRBV12-4,TRBJ1-2,many,CANSLGTSPGHGYTF
TRBV28,TRBJ1-5,NA,CASSLAGSSQPQHF
TRBV20-1,TRBJ1-2,many,CSARVRRTNYGYTF
TRBV12-3/TRBV12-4,TRBJ1-6,NA,CASSFIGKDSPLHF
TRBV28,TRBJ2-7,many,CASSRGGDNEQYF
TRBV7-8,TRBJ2-7,few,CASSSTGFNVQYF
TRBV29-1,TRBJ1-1,many,CSVPVGNTEAFF
TRBV4-3,TRBJ2-1,many,CASSQDYGAGGYNEQFF
TRBV9,TRBJ2-1,NA,CASSVAGVLASYNEQFF
TRBV6-5,TRBJ2-1,many,CASSRRQGWNNEQFF
TRBV28,TRBJ1-2,few,CASRVARAVAIYGYTF
TRBV30,TRBJ2-7,NA,CACKPGRLGPYEQYF
TRBV5-1,TRBJ2-5,NA,CASTPLAGTQETQYF
TRBV6-5,NA,NA,CATRDFKETQYF
TRBV19,TRBJ2-1,many,CASSTTLGRGKQFF
TRBV12-3/TRBV12-4,TRBJ2-7,many,CASSLLQAYEQYF
TRBV15,TRBJ2-5,NA,CATSTPGTSGLQETRYF
TRBV6-6,TRBJ2-5,many,CASGGTGQSETQYF
TRBV7-9,NA,NA,CASSRGTSGEAYEQYF
TRBV3-1,TRBJ1-2,many,CASSQILNYGYTF